This TCR beta chain was identified in a study of blood T cell repertoires in COVID-19. The overall study: The United States, Italy and Spain provided the acute and convalescent COVID-19 samples. The cDNA or gDNA used as material had been derived from T cells, B-cell-depleted T cells, or PBMCs.

CDR3 length: 14 amino acids. Germline CDR1 is SNHLY and CDR2 is FYNNEI. The junction had 4 bases not matched to a gene; V was cut back by 3 bases and J by 8 bases. The data were produced by immunoSEQ multiplex PCR, yet TCRdb's version contains in-frame clones alone and is incomplete. The profile shows roughly 70,000 clones, around 88% of them singletons. The chain is built from TRBV2 and TRBJ2-1, with TRBD1 identical over 10 bases. The material sequenced was peripheral blood. This sequence originates from a woman of 80 years or more with acute or convalescent COVID-19. The CDR3 nucleotides are TGTGCCAGCAGTGATTTAGGACAGGGGGATGAGCAGTTCTTC. Its protein is CASSDLGQGDEQFF.